The next 28 T cell receptor beta chains were all read from a single sample in a study of blood T cell repertoires in COVID-19. The data were produced by immunoSEQ multiplex PCR, yet TCRdb's version contains in-frame clones alone and is incomplete. The table includes tens of thousands of clones, 84% detected once. Material: peripheral blood. These receptors were collected from a human donor in a cohort sampled during active COVID-19.

This chain links TRBV11-2 with TRBJ2-4; 8 bases map to TRBD1. CDR1 SGHAT and CDR2 FQNNGV come from the germline V gene. Trimming removed 3 bases from V and 5 bases from J; junction bases left unmatched: 0. The CDR3 runs to 13 residues. CDR3 protein: CASSLTGENIQYF. The CDR3 DNA reads as TGTGCCAGCAGCTTGACAGGGGAAAACATTCAGTACTTC.

J is TRBJ1-1 and V is TRBV30; 9 bases align to TRBD1. There are 12 residues in the CDR3. Germline lookup yields CDR1 GTSNPN and CDR2 SVGIG (reference sequence). Unmatched junction bases numbered 10, after V lost 5 bases and J lost 12 bases. The CDR3 reads CAWDRDRVWTFF. CDR3 sequence (DNA): TGTGCCTGGGACCGGGACAGGGTTTGGACTTTCTTT.

The J gene is TRBJ1-2, the V gene TRBV24-1; TRBD1 is a possible D gene (5 bases). CDR1 KGHDR and CDR2 SFDVKD come from the germline V gene. V lost 11 bases to trimming and J lost 4 bases, with 16 bases between them. The CDR3 extends over 13 amino acids. CDR3 protein: CAIDTGGGYGYTF. The CDR3 bases are TGTGCCATCGATACGGGGGGTGGCTATGGCTACACCTTC.

The rearrangement uses TRBV20-1 and TRBJ2-2; D is unclear. V dropped 5 bases and J dropped 2 bases, with 3 bases sitting between them. Germline lookup yields CDR1 DFQATT and CDR2 SNEGSKA (reference sequence). The CDR3 is made up of 11 amino acids. The CDR3 region has the DNA TGCAGTGCTCTAAACACCGGGGAGCTGTTTTTT. Its protein product is CSALNTGELFF.

The chain has TRBV9 and TRBJ2-3, with D possibly being TRBD2 (6 bases). V lost 0 bases and J 5 bases, leaving 13 bases between the germline ends. Germline loops: CDR1 SGDLS, CDR2 YYNGEE. This CDR3 spans 15 amino acids. This CDR3 is CASSVAPSEGDTQYF. CDR3 coding DNA: TGTGCCAGCAGCGTAGCCCCTAGCGAGGGAGATACGCAGTATTTT.

The chain couples TRBV10-2 to TRBJ2-7, with 10 bases lining up with TRBD2. The CDR3 runs 15 residues. V gave up 6 bases and J gave up 3 bases; unmatched junction bases: 8. In germline, CDR1 is WSHSY, CDR2 SAAADI. CDR3 nucleotides: TGCGCCAGCAGGAGCGGGAGGGCCCAACTCTACGAGCAGTACTTC. This encodes CASRSGRAQLYEQYF.

The rearrangement links TRBV5-1 to TRBJ2-7; maybe TRBD2 (5 bases). This CDR3 region has 13 residues. With 0 bases removed from V and 7 bases from J, the gap between germline ends came to 11 bases. Germline-derived CDR1 and CDR2 are SGHRS and YFSETQ. CDR3 region: CASSLDVSGEQYF. The DNA of the CDR3 is TGCGCCAGCAGCTTGGACGTCTCGGGGGAGCAGTACTTC.

This clone has a single count. The chain links TRBV5-5 to TRBJ1-5; 8 bases are a match to TRBD1. Germline lookup yields CDR1 SGHKS and CDR2 YYEKEE (reference sequence). With V trimmed by 4 bases and J by 0 bases, 3 bases remained unmatched. The CDR3 extends over 15 amino acids. For the CDR3, the DNA is TGTGCCAGCAGCGTCGGACAGGGTAGCAATCAGCCCCAGCATTTT. It translates to CASSVGQGSNQPQHF.

V gene TRBV4-1 combines with J gene TRBJ2-3; D might be TRBD2 (7 bases). Germline V CDR1 and CDR2: MGHRA, YSYEKL. This CDR3 has 16 residues. V lost 5 bases and J lost 3, with 18 bases in between. CDR3 sequence (DNA): TGCGCCAGCAGCACGGGGGGCAATATAAGAACAGATACGCAGTATTTT. Protein sequence: CASSTGGNIRTDTQYF.

This sequence joins TRBV19 and TRBJ2-2, with 9 nucleotides matching TRBD1. This CDR3 has 18 amino acids. Germline trimming cut 6 bases from V and 0 bases from J; bases unmatched to any gene: 11. The V gene's germline CDR1 is LNHDA and CDR2 SQIVND (reference sequence). CDR3 residues: CASSYALQGAANTGELFF. The CDR3 DNA sequence: TGTGCCAGTAGCTATGCCCTACAGGGGGCGGCGAACACCGGGGAGCTGTTTTTT.

The chain carries TRBV27 and TRBJ2-3; 10 bases line up with TRBD2. V gave up 7 bases and J gave up 2 bases; unmatched junction bases: 3. The CDR3 totals 14 residues. The germline gives CDR1 MNHEY, CDR2 SMNVEV (reference sequence). As DNA, the CDR3 is TGTGCCAGCAAAAGCGGGAGGGACACAGATACGCAGTATTTT. This gives the protein CASKSGRDTDTQYF.

This clone was seen just once. The V call is TRBV11-3, the J call TRBJ2-6, with 9 nucleotides matching TRBD1. Germline values: CDR1 SGHNT, CDR2 YENEEA. V was pared by 4 bases and J by 0 bases, with 4 bases of the junction left unmatched. This CDR3 has 17 residues. The CDR3 here is CASSSGQGSSGANVLTF. The DNA of the CDR3 is TGTGCCAGCAGCTCCGGACAGGGGAGCTCTGGGGCCAACGTCCTGACTTTC.

This chain links TRBV5-4 with TRBJ1-2, with TRBD1 matching 7 bases. CDR3 length: 16 amino acids. CDR1 SGHNT and CDR2 YYREEE come from the germline V gene (reference sequence). Trimming cost V 0 bases and J 6 bases; bases outside gene matches: 11. The CDR3 loop reads CASSLAGGKGADGYTF. Here the CDR3 DNA reads TGTGCCAGCAGCTTGGCCGGGGGAAAGGGGGCGGATGGCTACACCTTC.

The chain is built from TRBV5-1 and TRBJ2-7; the match to TRBD2 covers 9 bases. Germline CDR1 reads SGHRS; CDR2 reads YFSETQ. The V gene end was trimmed by 5 bases and the J gene end by 5 bases; junction bases not matched to a gene: 5. This CDR3 region has 13 residues. CDR3 protein: CASSAGGPDEQYF. In nucleotides, the CDR3 is TGCGCCAGCAGTGCGGGAGGGCCGGACGAGCAGTACTTC.

The chain is built from TRBV27 and TRBJ2-3; TRBD2 matches at 15 bases. The V and J ends lost 5 bases and 2 bases, in that order; junction bases with no gene match: 8. The germline V gene encodes CDR1 MNHEY and CDR2 SMNVEV (reference sequence). This CDR3 spans 18 amino acids. The CDR3 bases are TGTGCCAGCAGTAAAGGACTAGCGGGAGGGCCTCCCACAGATACGCAGTATTTT. This sequence encodes CASSKGLAGGPPTDTQYF.

This sequence joins TRBV5-1 and TRBJ2-1, with 11 bases lining up with TRBD1. V shed 7 bases, J shed 4 bases, and the junction held 4 bases outside the gene matches. The CDR3 contains 14 residues. CDR1 and CDR2 (germline): SGHRS, YFSETQ. The CDR3 coding sequence is TGCGCCAGCGCCGGGACAGGGGGGTACAATGAGCAGTTCTTC. It is translated as CASAGTGGYNEQFF.

The chain joins TRBV7-2 to TRBJ2-7, with D possibly being TRBD2 (5 bases). This CDR3 has 13 amino acids. V was cut by 6 bases and J by 6 bases, with 15 bases left in between. CDR1 is SGHTA, CDR2 FQGNSA, per germline. The CDR3 is CASSSQDLSEQYF. The CDR3 DNA sequence: TGTGCCAGCAGTTCTCAGGACTTGAGCGAGCAGTACTTC.

This clone appeared a single time. The rearrangement joins TRBV7-8 to TRBJ1-5, with TRBD1 matching 8 bases. Germline V gives CDR1 SGHVS, CDR2 FQNEAQ. There are 13 residues in the CDR3. The trim removed 7 bases at V and 4 bases at J, leaving 3 bases unmatched. The DNA for the CDR3 is TGTGCCAGCACCCGGACAGGGAATCAGCCCCAGCATTTT. It yields the protein CASTRTGNQPQHF.

The V gene is TRBV2, the J gene TRBJ1-2; D call uncertain. The V gene lost 2 bases and the J gene lost 2 bases, with 9 bases spanning the gap. The germline V gene has CDR1 SNHLY and CDR2 FYNNEI. CDR3 size: 14 residues. Here the CDR3 reads CASSETAGNYGYTF. DNA of the CDR3: TGTGCCAGCAGTGAAACCGCGGGCAACTATGGCTACACCTTC.

This chain connects TRBV11-2 to TRBJ2-5; 16 bases map to TRBD2. The CDR3 loop spans 18 amino acids. CDR1 and CDR2 from the germline V gene are SGHAT and FQNNGV. The V segment lost 3 bases and the J segment 0 bases; nucleotides outside the gene matches: 4. CDR3: CASSLGLAGGGYQETQYF. CDR3 DNA: TGTGCCAGCAGCTTGGGACTAGCGGGAGGGGGATACCAAGAGACCCAGTACTTC.

Only a few counts were recorded for this clone. This chain uses TRBV7-6 with TRBJ2-1; the D gene is possibly TRBD2 (6 bases). The CDR3 length is 13 residues. Germline V lookup: CDR1 SGHVS, CDR2 FNYEAQ. V lost 8 bases to trimming and J lost 3 bases, with 11 bases between them. The CDR3 bases are TGTGCCAGCGGGGGACTCGACTACAATGAGCAGTTCTTC. It is translated as CASGGLDYNEQFF.

The chain links TRBV27 to TRBJ1-4, with D possibly being TRBD1 (6 bases). Germline V gives CDR1 MNHEY, CDR2 SMNVEV (reference sequence). This CDR3 is built from 14 residues. V lost 10 bases to trimming and J lost 5 bases, with 17 bases between them. The CDR3 DNA reads TGTGCCACCGTACCGGACAGTACGAATGAAAAACTGTTTTTT. Residues: CATVPDSTNEKLFF.

V gene TRBV28 combines with J gene TRBJ1-1; weak D call: TRBD1 (5 bases). Germline V gene lookup returns CDR1 MDHEN and CDR2 SYDVKM. This CDR3 comprises 15 residues. The V end was cut by 2 bases, the J end by 4 bases, with 14 bases between. The CDR3 DNA is TGTGCCAGCAGTTTAGCGGGGCCGGGGGGCACTGAAGCTTTCTTT. Amino acids: CASSLAGPGGTEAFF.

This chain joins TRBV6-2 or TRBV6-3 and TRBJ2-1; 10 nucleotides match TRBD2. The ends lost 5 bases at V and 7 bases at J; junction bases unmatched: 5. This CDR3 is 14 amino acids long. Germline CDR1 is MNHEY and CDR2 is SVGEGT. The CDR3 bases are TGTGCCAGCAGTAGCGGGAGGGTGAAAAATGAGCAGTTCTTC. Its protein is CASSSGRVKNEQFF.

CDR3 amino acids: CASSDYRVSSPLHF. CDR3 in DNA: TGTGCCAGCAGTGACTACAGGGTCTCCTCACCCCTCCACTTT. The V call is TRBV6-2 or TRBV6-3, the J call TRBJ1-6; TRBD1 might be the D (6 bases). With 5 bases removed from V and 10 bases from J, the gap between germline ends came to 15 bases. Germline-derived CDR1 and CDR2 are MNHEY and SVGEGT. There are 14 residues in the CDR3.

The V gene is TRBV10-3, the J gene TRBJ2-3; 7 bases fit TRBD1. The CDR3 totals 16 residues. Germline V CDR1 and CDR2: ENHRY, SYGVKD. V dropped 10 bases and J dropped 0; count of bases not matched to a gene: 13. The CDR3: CATAHSGTVSTDTQYF. In DNA, the CDR3 is TGTGCCACCGCTCACTCCGGGACAGTGAGCACAGATACGCAGTATTTT.

This chain uses TRBV28 with TRBJ2-5, with D perhaps TRBD1 (6 bases). The ends were cut back, 7 bases at V and 5 bases at J, with 11 bases in the middle. In germline, CDR1 is MDHEN, CDR2 SYDVKM. The CDR3 loop spans 12 amino acids. The CDR3 loop reads CASKQGSETQYF. In DNA, the CDR3 is TGTGCCAGCAAACAGGGCTCGGAGACCCAGTACTTC.

The chain carries TRBV19 and TRBJ1-1, with D perhaps TRBD1 (5 bases). The CDR3 loop spans 16 amino acids. Germline CDR1 is LNHDA and CDR2 is SQIVND (reference sequence). V was shortened by 4 bases and J by 0 bases, with 15 bases between the two germline ends. The CDR3 here is CASSRQSGLMNTEAFF. The CDR3 DNA reads as TGTGCCAGTAGTAGGCAATCGGGACTCATGAACACTGAAGCTTTCTTT.